A selection of T cell receptor beta chains follows, all from one sample in a study of radiation and T cells in renal cell carcinoma. Clones were sequenced by immunoSEQ multiplex PCR, and TCRdb holds only the in-frame ones, with some missing. The profile shows 70,000 to 100,000 clones, about 86% of them singletons. The material sequenced was blood, taken from a patient whose treatment included radiotherapy and nephrectomy. The receptor set was obtained from a woman aged 45-59 years with renal cell carcinoma. Both conserved end residues are trimmed from each CDR3. Clone size, where shown, is once, few, many, or a class for clones that have expanded.

12 TRBJ2-7 TRBV29-1 . SVDGGVFLDAQY
13 TRBJ2-1 TRBV6-5 . ASSPSLRGYNEQF
13 TRBJ1-1 TRBV6-1 . ASSLQGVVNTEAF
13 TRBJ2-2 TRBV9 . ASSVVGVATGELF
12 TRBJ2-7 TRBV7-8 . ASSPDRQSDEQY
12 TRBJ1-6 TRBV2 . ASSDRTSNSPLH
12 TRBJ2-3 TRBV9 . ASSVGTTADTQY
13 TRBJ2-1 TRBV10-3 few AISGRVAGVREQF
12 TRBJ1-3 TRBV2 . ASSVLSSGNTIY
12 TRBJ1-4 TRBV28 once ASSWASHNEKLF
16 TRBJ1-3 TRBV4-2 . ASSQDPGQGARGNTIY
12 TRBJ1-1 TRBV7-9 few ASSLRGENTEAF
16 TRBJ2-3 TRBV7-2 . ASSSKITSGRLLDTQY
15 TRBJ2-6 TRBV14 . ASSQLAGGSGANVLT
12 TRBJ1-5 TRBV6-6 few ASRKGNPNQPQH
12 TRBJ2-1 TRBV6-4 . ASRASGGVNEQF
13 TRBJ1-4 TRBV7-2 few ASTLSGETNEKLF
13 TRBJ2-7 TRBV27 . ASAPPSERNYEQY
12 TRBJ1-4 TRBV5-5 . ASAQDTVIEKLF
14 TRBJ2-5 TRBV7-2 . ASSLAGYTEQETQY
12 TRBJ2-2 TRBV2 . ASSLDRGPGELF
12 TRBJ2-3 TRBV15 . ATSRSLTTDTQY